This TCR beta chain was sequenced during a study of patients and donors after allogeneic stem cell transplantation. TCRdb analysed the RT-PCR reads with MiXCR anew, one entry per CDR3 protein. The sample lists about 16,000 distinct CDR3 sequences, 25% to 30% seen once, with more than 30% in the top ten. The CDR3 extends over 13 amino acids. Trimming removed 6 bases from V and 5 bases from J, with 10 bases in between. CDR1 and CDR2 (germline): ENHRY, SYGVKD. The origin of this receptor is a human donor who was either an allogeneic HSCT recipient or a stem cell or donor lymphocyte infusion donor (not recorded which). It is not recorded whose cells these are; they may come from a transplant donor. Specimen: blood, either unsorted or a sorted T cell fraction (not recorded which). This chain connects TRBV10-3 to TRBJ1-4; D is undetermined. The CDR3 bases are TGTGCCATCAGCCGGGCCTCAAATGAAAAACTGTTTTTT. Amino acids: CAISRASNEKLFF.